The present entry profiles one T cell receptor beta chain with its context. The sample belongs to a study of T cell changes during pregnancy in multiple sclerosis. Some clones are missing from TCRdb's copy, which holds only in-frame ones; the method was immunoSEQ multiplex PCR. This sample has about 70,000 clones, with around nine tenths found just once. Germline V lookup: CDR1 GTSNPN, CDR2 SVGIG (reference sequence). V lost 0 bases and J lost 5, with 5 bases in between. The length of the CDR3 is 12 residues. The chain joins TRBV30 to TRBJ2-1, with D possibly TRBD1 on 5 matching bases. The starting material was peripheral blood, obtained in the second trimester of pregnancy. The receptor was derived from a female donor in good health, enrolled as a control in a pregnancy study. CDR3 in amino acids: CAWSVQDNEQFF. DNA for the CDR3: TGTGCCTGGAGTGTACAGGACAATGAGCAGTTCTTC.